These 29 T cell receptor beta chains were all obtained from the same sample, sequenced in a study of CXCR3-negative and CXCR3-positive naive CD8 T cells. Through 5' RACE with UMI labels, the TRB cDNA libraries were prepared. TCRdb reprocessed the 5' RACE reads and stores each CDR3 protein as one record, lacking DNA. This specimen shows roughly 8,000 distinct CDR3 sequences; the ten leading clones hold about 2.5%. Sequenced material: naive CXCR3- CD8+ T cells from blood. Indicated subset: CD45RO-CCR7+CD27+CD95- naive CD8+ T cells lacking CXCR3 (TNR3-). The receptors shown here come from a human donor in good health. Some clones in this sample may be carry-over from other donors' samples.

The chain uses TRBV29-1 and TRBJ1-2. From germline, CDR1 is SQVTM and CDR2 ANQGSEA. This CDR3 region has 12 residues. CDR3 region: CSVEEYNYGYTF.

V is TRBV11-3 and J is TRBJ2-7; TCRdb's D call of TRBD2 is untestable without DNA. CDR1 is SGHNT and CDR2 is YENEEA in the germline V gene. This CDR3 spans 14 amino acids. The CDR3 protein is CASSQRDANYEQYF.

The V call is TRBV20-1, the J call TRBJ2-7; no DNA is available, so the TRBD2 call from TCRdb remains unchecked. CDR3 length: 16 amino acids. CDR1 is DFQATT, CDR2 SNEGSKA, per germline (reference sequence). The CDR3 protein is CSARDASPKITYEQYF.

This sequence joins TRBV29-1 and TRBJ2-3; TCRdb indicates TRBD1, and absent DNA this call remains unverified. CDR3 size: 14 residues. The germline gives CDR1 SQVTM, CDR2 ANQGSEA. The CDR3 loop is CSVEGQGFPDTQYF.

The chain links TRBV29-1 to TRBJ2-2; there is no DNA to check the TCRdb D call of TRBD1. The germline gives CDR1 SQVTM, CDR2 ANQGSEA. This CDR3 spans 12 amino acids. Here the CDR3 reads CSVGTGVPELFF.

The CDR3: CSVGGTSSYEQYF. The chain couples TRBV29-1 to TRBJ2-7; TCRdb returns TRBD1, unconfirmable since there is no DNA. The CDR3 length is 13 residues. Germline assignment: CDR1 SQVTM and CDR2 ANQGSEA.

The chain employs TRBV21-1 and TRBJ2-7. TRBV21-1 is marked as a pseudogene. The CDR3 runs 15 residues. This CDR3 is CASSQPTELFYEQYF.

The gene calls are TRBV28 and TRBJ2-3; TCRdb's D call of TRBD2 is untestable without DNA. Germline loops: CDR1 MDHEN, CDR2 SYDVKM. This CDR3 is built from 16 residues. CDR3: CASRTRGGRGTDAQYF.

The gene calls are TRBV7-2 and TRBJ1-5. CDR3 length equals 15 residues. CDR1 and CDR2 (germline): SGHTA, FQGNSA. The CDR3 here is CASSPVRALGQPQHF.

J is TRBJ2-3 and V is TRBV25-1; TCRdb proposes TRBD2, but this gene call is untestable without DNA. The CDR3 runs 15 residues. The V gene's germline CDR1 is MGHDK and CDR2 SYGVNS. CDR3 loop: CASSEGASPGDTQYF.

The V gene is TRBV5-1, the J gene TRBJ2-1; the D call of TRBD2 rests on TCRdb alone, since no DNA is present to check it. CDR1 is SGHRS, CDR2 YFSETQ, per germline. This CDR3 comprises 14 residues. Here the CDR3 reads CASRTSGRDNEQFF. Drawing the rest from reference TRBV5-1 and TRBJ2-1, the complete variable domain is KAGVTQTPRYLIKTRGQQVTLSCSPISGHRSVSWYQQTPGQGLQFLFEYFSETQRNKGNFPGRFSGRQFSNSRSEMNVSTLELGDSALYLCASRTSGRDNEQFFGPGTRLTVL.

This chain links TRBV25-1 with TRBJ2-7; TCRdb picks TRBD1, but there is no DNA to check that call. The CDR3 is 15 amino acids. Germline CDR1 reads MGHDK; CDR2 reads SYGVNS. The CDR3 here is CASSYRRDRAYEQYF.

By frequency, this clonotype is medium-sized. The J gene is TRBJ2-5, the V gene TRBV6-6; checking the TCRdb D call of TRBD2 is not possible without DNA. The CDR3 length is 18 residues. Germline CDR1 MNHNY, CDR2 SVGAGI (reference sequence). This CDR3 is CASSWDMTTIRDQETQYF.

This rearrangement joins TRBV7-9 to TRBJ2-1; the TCRdb call, TRBD2, lacks DNA for checking. From germline, CDR1 is SEHNR and CDR2 FQNEAQ (reference sequence). The CDR3 spans 13 residues. The CDR3 sequence: CASSPRAGDEQFF. The full variable domain, rest sourced from reference TRBV7-9 and TRBJ2-1, is DTGVSQNPRHKITKRGQNVTFRCDPISEHNRLYWYRQTLGQGPEFLTYFQNEAQLEKSRLLSDRFSAERPKGSFSTLEIQRTEQGDSAMYLCASSPRAGDEQFFGPGTRLTVL.

This rearrangement joins TRBV29-1 to TRBJ2-1; absent DNA, TCRdb's TRBD1 call cannot be checked. Germline assignment: CDR1 SQVTM and CDR2 ANQGSEA. The CDR3 covers 17 residues. The CDR3 protein is CSVEDWDRGRLDNEQFF.

This clonotype counts as medium-sized by frequency. The chain employs TRBV24-1 and TRBJ2-1. This CDR3 has 16 amino acids. The germline gives CDR1 KGHDR, CDR2 SFDVKD. The CDR3 here is CATSDFGGTSYNEQFF.

Judged by frequency, this clonotype is medium-sized. The chain combines TRBV6-2 or TRBV6-3 with TRBJ2-1; TCRdb calls TRBD1, which cannot be checked without DNA. CDR3 size: 20 residues. CDR1 MNHEY and CDR2 SVGEGT come from the germline V gene. CDR3 sequence: CASSLTGLDSVSSGYNEQFF.

V usage is TRBV11-2 and J usage is TRBJ1-1; the TCRdb D gene call, TRBD1, has no DNA to confirm it. The CDR3 is 12 residues long. Germline V CDR1 and CDR2: SGHAT, FQNNGV. CDR3 protein: CASSSGTFEAFF.

This clonotype is classed as medium-sized by frequency. This CDR3 reads CASSQEEGNTEAFF. This chain links TRBV4-3 with TRBJ1-1. This CDR3 has 14 amino acids. The germline V gene encodes CDR1 LGHNA and CDR2 YSLEER.

This clonotype is labeled medium-sized based on frequency. The J gene is TRBJ1-2, the V gene TRBV29-1; absent DNA, TCRdb's TRBD1 call cannot be checked. CDR1 and CDR2 (germline): SQVTM, ANQGSEA. CDR3 length: 13 amino acids. CDR3 region: CSAEPGSDYGYTF.

The chain has TRBV7-9 and TRBJ2-1; TCRdb selects TRBD2, and the lack of DNA leaves this call unchecked. This CDR3 region has 15 residues. The germline V gene encodes CDR1 SEHNR and CDR2 FQNEAQ (reference sequence). This CDR3 is CASSPQRDSGTEQFF.

The V call is TRBV20-1, the J call TRBJ2-1. There are 14 residues in the CDR3. Germline V gene data show CDR1 as DFQATT and CDR2 as SNEGSKA (reference sequence). The CDR3: CSAREEISYNEQFF.

The chain links TRBV29-1 to TRBJ1-1. Germline lookup yields CDR1 SQVTM and CDR2 ANQGSEA. The length of the CDR3 is 13 residues. The chain's CDR3 is CSVEKGEGTEAFF.

V usage is TRBV7-9 and J usage is TRBJ2-1. The CDR3 totals 15 residues. CDR1 and CDR2 from the germline V gene are SEHNR and FQNEAQ (reference sequence). CDR3: CASSLRTLGYNEQFF. Filled out from reference TRBV7-9 and TRBJ2-1, the complete variable domain reads DTGVSQNPRHKITKRGQNVTFRCDPISEHNRLYWYRQTLGQGPEFLTYFQNEAQLEKSRLLSDRFSAERPKGSFSTLEIQRTEQGDSAMYLCASSLRTLGYNEQFFGPGTRLTVL.

V gene TRBV7-9 combines with J gene TRBJ1-1; TCRdb selects TRBD1, and the lack of DNA leaves this call unchecked. The germline V gene has CDR1 SEHNR and CDR2 FQNEAQ (reference sequence). There are 15 residues in the CDR3. CDR3 amino acids: CASSHKPGTGIEAFF.

V and J are TRBV6-6 and TRBJ1-5; as DNA is missing, the TRBD1 call by TCRdb cannot be tested. The CDR3 extends over 17 amino acids. Germline loops: CDR1 MNHNY, CDR2 SVGAGI (reference sequence). CDR3 sequence reads: CASSYSTRTDVNQPQHF.

Considering frequency, this clonotype is medium-sized. The chain combines TRBV28 with TRBJ2-1; TCRdb's D call of TRBD2 is untestable without DNA. The length of the CDR3 is 14 residues. Germline V CDR1 and CDR2: MDHEN, SYDVKM. This chain's CDR3 is CASTTKREFDEQFF. The variable domain in full, completed from reference TRBV28 and TRBJ2-1, reads DVKVTQSSRYLVKRTGEKVFLECVQDMDHENMFWYRQDPGLGLRLIYFSYDVKMKEKGDIPEGYSVSREKKERFSLILESASTNQTSMYLCASTTKREFDEQFFGPGTRLTVL.

The rearrangement uses TRBV29-1 and TRBJ2-5; the TCRdb call, TRBD1, lacks DNA for checking. This CDR3 region has 13 residues. CDR1 and CDR2 (germline): SQVTM, ANQGSEA. CDR3 residues: CSVEEDSSETQYF.

Considering frequency, this clonotype is medium-sized. The J gene is TRBJ1-2, the V gene TRBV20-1; TCRdb's assignment of TRBD1 cannot be checked, as there is no DNA. The germline V gene encodes CDR1 DFQATT and CDR2 SNEGSKA (reference sequence). CDR3 length equals 12 residues. CDR3 sequence reads: CSVGADPYGYTF.